This is a list of T cell receptor beta chains from one sample in a study of OX40 agonist ivuxolimab in advanced cancers. Using immunoSEQ multiplex PCR, the repertoire was profiled, and TCRdb retains in-frame clones only, with some absent. The data contain about 32,000 clones, roughly four fifths of them singletons. The starting material was CD4+ or CD8+ T cells sorted from blood, obtained in a trial of the OX40 agonist ivuxolimab. These receptors were taken from an adult with an advanced solid tumor such as melanoma, head and neck, liver or kidney cancer. CDR3s include the opening cysteine and the closing phenylalanine or tryptophan. The order of the fields is J gene, CDR3 length, D gene, clone size, V gene, CDR3 protein, CDR3 DNA. D genes are given only for firm matches. Size is omitted from some rows. Given values are once, few, many or a class for expanded clones.

>TRBJ2-2|12|NA|NA|TRBV9
CASSALTGELFF
TGTGCCAGCAGCGCCCTTACCGGGGAGCTGTTTTTT
>TRBJ2-2|16|NA|NA|TRBV7-2
CATRGRRLTNTGELFF
TGTGCCACCAGGGGCCGAAGATTAACGAACACCGGGGAGCTGTTTTTT
>TRBJ2-1|14|TRBD2|NA|TRBV4-2
CASSQEGLPNEQFF
TGTGCCAGCAGCCAAGAGGGACTACCCAATGAGCAGTTCTTC
>TRBJ1-2|16|NA|NA|TRBV5-4
CASSWEGGTTNYGYTF
TGTGCCAGCAGCTGGGAAGGTGGGACGACCAACTATGGCTACACCTTC
>TRBJ1-1|13|NA|NA|TRBV6-1
CASSARAGTEAFF
TGTGCCAGCAGTGCGAGGGCAGGAACTGAAGCTTTCTTT
>TRBJ2-4|14|TRBD1|NA|TRBV28
CASSYHTGVGIQYF
TGTGCCAGCAGCTATCATACAGGGGTGGGCATTCAGTACTTC
>TRBJ2-7|15|TRBD2|once|TRBV11-2
CASSLTSGGPYEQYF
TGTGCCAGCAGCTTAACTAGCGGGGGCCCCTACGAGCAGTACTTC
>TRBJ1-5|12|NA|NA|TRBV2
CASRTKGQPQHF
TGTGCCAGCAGGACGAAGGGCCAGCCCCAGCATTTT
>TRBJ2-7|10|NA|NA|TRBV11-2
CASAGYEQYF
TGTGCCAGCGCGGGCTACGAGCAGTACTTC
>TRBJ1-6|12|NA|NA|TRBV2
CASRGTSSPLHF
TGTGCCAGCAGGGGGACGAGCTCACCCCTCCACTTT
>TRBJ2-7|14|NA|once|TRBV11-2
CASSLVGGAGEQYF
TGTGCCAGCAGCTTAGTTGGGGGCGCGGGGGAGCAGTACTTC
>TRBJ1-2|13|NA|NA|TRBV5-6
CASSYLGVDGYTF
TGTGCCAGCAGTTACTTAGGGGTCGATGGCTACACCTTC
>TRBJ2-7|13|TRBD2|NA|TRBV5-1
CASRGLARAEQYF
TGCGCCAGCAGGGGACTAGCGCGCGCCGAGCAGTACTTC
>TRBJ1-2|14|NA|NA|TRBV7-8
CASSLAGGAEGYTF
TGTGCCAGCAGCTTAGCGGGGGGGGCGGAGGGCTACACCTTC
>TRBJ2-7|11|NA|NA|TRBV28
CASSWGDEQYF
TGTGCCAGCAGTTGGGGGGACGAGCAGTACTTC
>TRBJ1-2|13|TRBD1|NA|TRBV5-4
CASSEGTGNGYTF
TGTGCCAGCAGCGAGGGGACAGGGAATGGCTACACCTTC
>TRBJ2-7|14|TRBD1|NA|TRBV7-8
CASSLLGTGYEQYF
TGTGCCAGCAGCCTCCTGGGGACAGGTTACGAGCAGTACTTC
>TRBJ2-1|14|TRBD1|NA|TRBV7-9
CASSPLDRTNEQFF
TGTGCCAGCAGCCCGTTGGACAGGACGAATGAGCAGTTCTTC
>TRBJ1-1|14|NA|NA|TRBV19
CASSIVPGNTEAFF
TGTGCCAGTAGTATAGTACCGGGGAACACTGAAGCTTTCTTT
>TRBJ2-7|16|TRBD1|NA|TRBV7-8
CASSYDRGAFQPEQYF
TGTGCCAGCAGCTACGACAGGGGCGCTTTTCAACCCGAGCAGTACTTC
>TRBJ1-1|15|NA|NA|TRBV5-1
CASSLEGESATEAFF
TGCGCCAGCAGCTTGGAAGGGGAATCGGCCACTGAAGCTTTCTTT
>TRBJ2-7|13|TRBD2|NA|TRBV2
CASSDPGRYEQYF
TGTGCCAGCAGTGACCCCGGGAGGTACGAGCAGTACTTC
>TRBJ1-4|14|NA|once|TRBV7-9
CASTRTLGGEKLFF
TGTGCCAGCACCCGGACCCTAGGGGGTGAAAAACTGTTTTTT
>TRBJ2-3|15|TRBD2|once|TRBV10-3
CAHAGGALSTDTQYF
TGTGCCCACGCGGGGGGGGCACTTAGCACAGATACGCAGTATTTT
>TRBJ1-2|16|NA|NA|TRBV4-1
CASSQGQQGEVYGYTF
TGCGCCAGCAGCCAAGGTCAACAGGGCGAGGTCTATGGCTACACCTTC
>TRBJ2-2|13|NA|NA|TRBV4-1
CASSIGITGELFF
TGCGCCAGCAGCATAGGGATCACCGGGGAGCTGTTTTTT
>TRBJ2-1|13|NA|NA|TRBV28
CASKPPIYNEQFF
TGTGCCAGCAAACCCCCGATCTACAATGAGCAGTTCTTC
>TRBJ2-7|13|TRBD1|NA|TRBV13
CASSSGQGSEQYF
TGTGCCAGCAGCTCCGGACAGGGGAGCGAGCAGTACTTC
>TRBJ2-7|15|NA|NA|TRBV9
CASSAPRDPSYEQYF
TGTGCCAGCAGCGCACCCCGGGACCCCAGCTACGAGCAGTACTTC
>TRBJ1-2|18|TRBD1|once|TRBV28
CASSLIGTGHPVNYGYTF
TGTGCCAGCAGTTTAATAGGGACAGGGCACCCAGTTAACTATGGCTACACCTTC
>TRBJ1-1|11|NA|large|TRBV28
CASSIATEAFF
TGTGCCAGCAGCATCGCCACTGAAGCTTTCTTT
>TRBJ2-5|12|NA|NA|TRBV14
CASSQIQETQYF
TGTGCCAGCAGCCAAATCCAAGAGACCCAGTACTTC
>TRBJ2-3|15|NA|NA|TRBV10-3
CAISGPAGLTDTQYF
TGTGCCATCAGTGGTCCCGCGGGACTCACAGATACGCAGTATTTT
>TRBJ2-1|17|NA|NA|TRBV27
CASSLYPGSSTYNEQFF
TGTGCCAGCAGTTTATATCCTGGGTCCTCAACCTACAATGAGCAGTTCTTC
>TRBJ2-1|17|NA|few|TRBV4-2
CASSLKEGAASYNEQFF
TGTGCCAGCAGCCTGAAAGAGGGAGCGGCATCCTACAATGAGCAGTTCTTC